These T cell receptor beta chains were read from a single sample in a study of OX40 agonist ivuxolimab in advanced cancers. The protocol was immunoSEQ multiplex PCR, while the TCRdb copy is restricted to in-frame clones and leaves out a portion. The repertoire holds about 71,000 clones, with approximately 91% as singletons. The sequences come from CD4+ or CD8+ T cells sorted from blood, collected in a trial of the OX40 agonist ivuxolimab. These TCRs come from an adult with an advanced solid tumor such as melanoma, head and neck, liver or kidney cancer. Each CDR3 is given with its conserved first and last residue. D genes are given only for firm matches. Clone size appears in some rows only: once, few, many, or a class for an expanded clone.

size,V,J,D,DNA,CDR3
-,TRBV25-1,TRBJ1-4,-,TGTGCCAGCAGTGTTCGAGATTCTAATGAAAAACTGTTTTTT,CASSVRDSNEKLFF
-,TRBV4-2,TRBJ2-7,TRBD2,TGTGCCAGCAGCTTCTCCCGGACTAGCACGCGAAGCGAGCAGTACTTC,CASSFSRTSTRSEQYF
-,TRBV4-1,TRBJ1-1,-,TGCGCCAGCAGCCAAGGAGGCAGGGATGAAGCTTTCTTT,CASSQGGRDEAFF
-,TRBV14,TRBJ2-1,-,TGTGCCAGCAGCGTAAAAGTCATCGGGTTCAATGAGCAGTTCTTC,CASSVKVIGFNEQFF
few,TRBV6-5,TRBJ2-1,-,TGTGCCAGCAGTACCTCAAACAGAGGTGAGCAGTTCTTC,CASSTSNRGEQFF
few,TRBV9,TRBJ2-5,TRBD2,TGTGCCAGCAGCGACCGGGGACTAGCGGGAGTTGAGACCCAGTACTTC,CASSDRGLAGVETQYF
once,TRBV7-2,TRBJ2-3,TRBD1,TGTGCCAGCAGCTTCACAGGGGAGAACACAGATACGCAGTATTTT,CASSFTGENTDTQYF
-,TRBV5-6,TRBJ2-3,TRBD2,TGTGCCAGCAGCTTGCAGCTAGCGGGAGCAGATACGCAGTATTTT,CASSLQLAGADTQYF
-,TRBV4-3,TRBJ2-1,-,TGCGCCAGCAGCCAAGGGTTTGGGGGATTTCAGTTCTTC,CASSQGFGGFQFF
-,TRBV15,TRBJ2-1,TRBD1,TGTGCCACCAGCGGTGAAGACAGGGGTGGGAACAATGAGCAGTTCTTC,CATSGEDRGGNNEQFF
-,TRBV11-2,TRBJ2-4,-,TGTGCCAGCAGCTCAAGTTGGGCCCTCTTAAACATTCAGTACTTC,CASSSSWALLNIQYF
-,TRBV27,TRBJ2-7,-,TGTGCCAGCTCCACCGGGGTATATGACGAGCAGTACTTC,CASSTGVYDEQYF
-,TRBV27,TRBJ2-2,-,TGTGCCAGCAGTTTATCTAGCACCGGGGAGCTGTTTTTT,CASSLSSTGELFF
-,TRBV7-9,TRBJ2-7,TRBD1,TGTGCCAGCAGCTTGTCAGGGGGCGGCTTATACGAGCAGTACTTC,CASSLSGGGLYEQYF
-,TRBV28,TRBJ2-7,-,TGTGCCAGCAGTTTCCCCCAAGCAGACTACGAGCAGTACTTC,CASSFPQADYEQYF
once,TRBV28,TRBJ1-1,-,TGTGCCAGCACCCGGGAAGCTCTGAACACTGAAGCTTTCTTT,CASTREALNTEAFF
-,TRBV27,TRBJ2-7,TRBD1,TGTGCCAGCAGTTGGGACAGGGGCTACGAGCAGTACTTC,CASSWDRGYEQYF
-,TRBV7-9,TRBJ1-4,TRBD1,TGTGCCAGCAGCTCCTGGACAGGGGGACTTGCAACTAATGAAAAACTGTTTTTT,CASSSWTGGLATNEKLFF
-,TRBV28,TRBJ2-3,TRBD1,TGTGCCAGCAAGGGGGCTTTATTCACAGATACGCAGTATTTT,CASKGALFTDTQYF
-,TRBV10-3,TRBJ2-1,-,TGTGCCATCAGAAGGGACTCAGGCGAGCAGTTCTTC,CAIRRDSGEQFF
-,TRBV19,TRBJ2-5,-,TGTGCCACCGGGACTTCTTACGGAGAGACCCAGTACTTC,CATGTSYGETQYF
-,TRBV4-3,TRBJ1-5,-,TGCGCCAGCAGCCAAGACAGGGTTAACAATCAGCCCCAGCATTTT,CASSQDRVNNQPQHF
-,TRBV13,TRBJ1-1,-,TGTGCCAGCCGGGGCCAGAACACTGAAGCTTTCTTT,CASRGQNTEAFF